These 6 T cell receptor beta chains came from one sample sequenced in a study of blood T cell repertoires in COVID-19 (TCRdb year 2020). The library was produced with the immunoSEQ multiplex PCR assay. Not all clones reach the TCRdb copy of this immuneACCESS table, which keeps in-frame sequences only. Checked studies attribute under half of the gap to unresolved V genes and leave the rest unexplained. The sample profile shows 150,000 or so clones; around nine tenths of them were found once. The ten largest account for under 6% of the sample. The specimen sequenced was peripheral blood. Source of these receptors: a human donor in a cohort sampled during active COVID-19.

The rearrangement uses TRBV12-3 or TRBV12-4 and TRBJ2-3; D is unclear. V lost 3 bases and J 8 bases, leaving 9 bases between the germline ends. The CDR3 totals 12 residues. CDR3 DNA: TGTGCCAGCAGTTTCCTTCCCGGTACGCAGTATTTT. Its protein product is CASSFLPGTQYF.

This chain links TRBV19 with TRBJ1-1; 7 nucleotides agree with TRBD1. The J segment lost 0 bases and the V segment lost 10 bases, leaving 8 bases of the junction unmatched. The germline CDR1 and CDR2 sequences are LNHDA and SQIVND (reference sequence). The CDR3 covers 14 residues. CDR3: CATNSGTVNTEAFF. DNA of the CDR3: TGTGCCACTAACTCCGGGACAGTGAACACTGAAGCTTTCTTT.

The V and J genes are TRBV24-1 and TRBJ2-3; maybe TRBD2 (6 bases). This CDR3 spans 13 amino acids. Trimming left V 6 bases short and J 1 base short, with 7 bases between. Germline-derived CDR1 and CDR2 are KGHDR and SFDVKD. The CDR3 is CATSSGGTDTQYF. The DNA of the CDR3 is TGTGCCACCAGTTCGGGAGGCACAGATACGCAGTATTTT.

This clone was counted between two and nine times. The chain carries TRBV9 and TRBJ1-6, with D possibly matching TRBD1 (5 bases). The germline V and J ends were trimmed by 0 bases and 6 bases, with 13 bases remaining between them. Per the germline V gene, CDR1 is SGDLS and CDR2 is YYNGEE. This CDR3 region has 16 residues. The CDR3 reads CASSVADTPLNSPLHF. The CDR3, as DNA: TGTGCCAGCAGCGTAGCGGACACTCCCCTTAATTCACCCCTCCACTTT.

The sample holds one count of this clone. This chain uses TRBV30 with TRBJ1-6; D is undetermined. This CDR3 contains 13 residues. Germline V lookup: CDR1 GTSNPN, CDR2 SVGIG (reference sequence). The V gene lost 3 bases and the J gene lost 9 bases, with 12 bases spanning the gap. The CDR3 DNA is TGTGCCTGGAGAAAGGCCCGGGGTTCACCCCTCCACTTT. Translating it yields CAWRKARGSPLHF.

The chain couples TRBV6-5 to TRBJ2-7; D unresolved. The CDR3 sequence is 15 residues long. Germline CDR1 MNHEY, CDR2 SVGAGI. Trimming pared 6 bases from V and 0 bases from J, leaving 15 bases between. CDR3 in DNA: TGTGCCAGCAGCCGGCTGGGCCGAAGCTCCTACGAGCAGTACTTC. Amino acid sequence: CASSRLGRSSYEQYF.